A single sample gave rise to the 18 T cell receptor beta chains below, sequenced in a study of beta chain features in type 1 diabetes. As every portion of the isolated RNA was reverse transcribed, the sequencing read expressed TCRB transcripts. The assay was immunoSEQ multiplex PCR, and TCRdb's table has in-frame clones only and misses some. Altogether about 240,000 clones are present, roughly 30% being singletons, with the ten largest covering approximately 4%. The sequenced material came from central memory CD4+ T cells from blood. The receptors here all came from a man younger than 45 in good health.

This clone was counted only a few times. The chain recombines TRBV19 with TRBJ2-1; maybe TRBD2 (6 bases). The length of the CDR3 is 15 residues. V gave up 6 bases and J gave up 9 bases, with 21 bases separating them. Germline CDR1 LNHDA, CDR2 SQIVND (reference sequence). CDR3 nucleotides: TGTGCCAGTAGGCGGGGAACGCGAGGGATAGGTGAGCAGTTCTTC. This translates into CASRRGTRGIGEQFF.

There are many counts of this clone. CDR3 amino acids: CASSLRTSAFQFF. CDR3 nucleotides: TGTGCCAGCAGTTTGCGTACTAGCGCTTTTCAGTTCTTC. The gene calls are TRBV27 and TRBJ2-1, with TRBD2 identical over 7 bases. Germline V gives CDR1 MNHEY, CDR2 SMNVEV (reference sequence). The ends lost 3 bases at V and 13 bases at J; junction bases unmatched: 9. This CDR3 region has 13 residues.

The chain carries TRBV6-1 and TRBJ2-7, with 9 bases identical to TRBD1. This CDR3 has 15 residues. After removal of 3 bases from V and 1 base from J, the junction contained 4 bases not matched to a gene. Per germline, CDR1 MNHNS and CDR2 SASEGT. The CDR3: CASSDWGTGSYEQYF. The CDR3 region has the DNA TGTGCCAGCAGTGATTGGGGGACAGGGTCCTACGAGCAGTACTTC.

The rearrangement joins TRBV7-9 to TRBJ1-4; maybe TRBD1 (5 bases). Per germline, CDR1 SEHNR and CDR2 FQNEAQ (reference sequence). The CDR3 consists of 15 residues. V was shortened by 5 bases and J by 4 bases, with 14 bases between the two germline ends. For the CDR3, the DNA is TGTGCCAGCAGCCCCAACGGACAAAATAATGAAAAACTGTTTTTT. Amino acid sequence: CASSPNGQNNEKLFF.

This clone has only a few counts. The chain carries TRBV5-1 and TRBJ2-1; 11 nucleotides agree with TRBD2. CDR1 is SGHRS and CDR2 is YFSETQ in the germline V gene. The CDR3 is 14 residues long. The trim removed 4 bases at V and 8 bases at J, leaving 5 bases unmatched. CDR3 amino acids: CASSHSGGAYEQFF. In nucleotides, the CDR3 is TGCGCCAGCAGCCATAGCGGGGGGGCCTATGAGCAGTTCTTC. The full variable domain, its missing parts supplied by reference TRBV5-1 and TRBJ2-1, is KAGVTQTPRYLIKTRGQQVTLSCSPISGHRSVSWYQQTPGQGLQFLFEYFSETQRNKGNFPGRFSGRQFSNSRSEMNVSTLELGDSALYLCASSHSGGAYEQFFGPGTRLTVL.

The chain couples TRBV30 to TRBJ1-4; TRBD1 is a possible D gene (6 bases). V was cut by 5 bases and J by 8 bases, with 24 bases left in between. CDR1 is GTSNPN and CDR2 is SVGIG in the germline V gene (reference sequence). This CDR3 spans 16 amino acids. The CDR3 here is CAWGKAGGRTGEKLFF. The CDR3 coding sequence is TGTGCCTGGGGTAAGGCCGGGGGCCGGACGGGAGAAAAACTGTTTTTT. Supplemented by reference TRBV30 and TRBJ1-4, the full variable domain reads SQTIHQWPATLVQPVGSPLSLECTVEGTSNPNLYWYRQAAGRGLQLLFYSVGIGQISSEVPQNLSASRPQDRQFILSSKKLLLSDSGFYLCAWGKAGGRTGEKLFFGSGTQLSVL.

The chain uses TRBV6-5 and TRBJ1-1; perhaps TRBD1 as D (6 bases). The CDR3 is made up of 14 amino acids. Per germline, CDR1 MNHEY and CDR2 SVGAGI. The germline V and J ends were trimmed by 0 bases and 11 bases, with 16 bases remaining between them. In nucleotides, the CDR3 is TGTGCCAGCAGTTACTCGATGTCAGGGGATAGCGCTTTCTTT. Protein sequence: CASSYSMSGDSAFF.

This CDR3 is CASSSPGSPRRETQYF. For the CDR3, the DNA is TGTGCCAGCAGCTCACCTGGGTCCCCGAGGAGGGAGACCCAGTACTTC. This chain joins TRBV5-4 and TRBJ2-5, with a tentative D call TRBD2 (5 bases). Trimming shortened V by 3 bases and J by 5 bases, and 20 bases separated the two germline ends. Germline-derived CDR1 and CDR2 are SGHNT and YYREEE (reference sequence). The CDR3 is 16 amino acids. Together with reference TRBV5-4 and TRBJ2-5, the CDR3 gives the full variable domain: ETGVTQSPTHLIKTRGQQVTLRCSSQSGHNTVSWYQQALGQGPQFIFQYYREEENGRGNFPPRFSGLQFPNYSSELNVNALELDDSALYLCASSSPGSPRRETQYFGPGTRLLVL.

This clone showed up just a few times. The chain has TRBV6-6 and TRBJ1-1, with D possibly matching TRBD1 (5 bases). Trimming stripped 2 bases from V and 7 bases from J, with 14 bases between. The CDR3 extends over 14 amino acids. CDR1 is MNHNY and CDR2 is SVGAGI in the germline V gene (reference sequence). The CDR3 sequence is CASSYGVQGLEAFF. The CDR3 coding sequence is TGTGCCAGCAGTTACGGTGTGCAGGGCCTTGAAGCTTTCTTT.

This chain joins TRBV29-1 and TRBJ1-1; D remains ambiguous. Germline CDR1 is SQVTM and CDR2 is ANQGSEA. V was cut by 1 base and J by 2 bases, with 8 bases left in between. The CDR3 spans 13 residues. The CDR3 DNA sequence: TGCAGCGTTGAAGTCTTTTCAAACACTGAAGCTTTCTTT. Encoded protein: CSVEVFSNTEAFF.

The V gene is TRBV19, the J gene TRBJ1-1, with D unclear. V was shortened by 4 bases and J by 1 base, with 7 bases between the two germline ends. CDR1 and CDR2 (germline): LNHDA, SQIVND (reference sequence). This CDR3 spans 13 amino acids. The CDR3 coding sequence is TGTGCCAGTAGTAAGGAAGGGAACACTGAAGCTTTCTTT. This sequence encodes CASSKEGNTEAFF.

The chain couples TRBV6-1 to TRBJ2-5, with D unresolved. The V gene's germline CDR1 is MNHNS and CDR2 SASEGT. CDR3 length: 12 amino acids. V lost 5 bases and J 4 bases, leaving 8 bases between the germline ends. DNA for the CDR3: TGTGCCAGCAGTTTTGATAGAGAGACCCAGTACTTC. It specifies CASSFDRETQYF.

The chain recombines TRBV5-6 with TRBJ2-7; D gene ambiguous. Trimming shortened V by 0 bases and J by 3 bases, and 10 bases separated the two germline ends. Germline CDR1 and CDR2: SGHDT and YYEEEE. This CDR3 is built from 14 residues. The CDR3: CASSLAARSYEQYF. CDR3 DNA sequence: TGTGCCAGCAGCTTGGCCGCCAGAAGCTACGAGCAGTACTTC.

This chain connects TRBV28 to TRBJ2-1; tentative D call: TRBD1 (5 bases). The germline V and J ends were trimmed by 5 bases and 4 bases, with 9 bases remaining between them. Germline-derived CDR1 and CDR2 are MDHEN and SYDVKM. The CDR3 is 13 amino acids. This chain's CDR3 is CASSPRQYNEQFF. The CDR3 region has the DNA TGTGCCAGCAGTCCCCGACAGTACAATGAGCAGTTCTTC.

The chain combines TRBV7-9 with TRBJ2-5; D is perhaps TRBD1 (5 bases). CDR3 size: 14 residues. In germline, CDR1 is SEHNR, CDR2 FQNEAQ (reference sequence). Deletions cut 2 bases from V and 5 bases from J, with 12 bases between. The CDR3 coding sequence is TGTGCCAGCAGCTTAAAAGGGGAAGGGGAGACCCAGTACTTC. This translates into CASSLKGEGETQYF.

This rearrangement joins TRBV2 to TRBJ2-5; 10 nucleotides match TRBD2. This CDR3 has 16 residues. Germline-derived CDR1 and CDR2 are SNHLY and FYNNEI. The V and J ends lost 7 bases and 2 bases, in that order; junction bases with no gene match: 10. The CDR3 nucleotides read TGTGCCAGCAAGTTCTACGGACTAGCGGTACAAGAGACCCAGTACTTC. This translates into CASKFYGLAVQETQYF.

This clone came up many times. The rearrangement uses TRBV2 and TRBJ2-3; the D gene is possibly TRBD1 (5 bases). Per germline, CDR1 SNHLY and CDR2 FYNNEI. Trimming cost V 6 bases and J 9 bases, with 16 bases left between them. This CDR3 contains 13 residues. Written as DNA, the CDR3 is TGTGCCAGCAGAGGGGTCACGGGTGGCACGCAGTATTTT. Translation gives CASRGVTGGTQYF.

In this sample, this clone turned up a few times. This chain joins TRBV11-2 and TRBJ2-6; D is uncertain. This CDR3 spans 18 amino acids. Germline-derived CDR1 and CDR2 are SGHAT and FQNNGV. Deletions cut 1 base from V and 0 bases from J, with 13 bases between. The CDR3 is CASSLGSRTFSGANVLTF. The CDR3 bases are TGTGCCAGCAGCTTAGGTTCAAGGACCTTCTCTGGGGCCAACGTCCTGACTTTC.